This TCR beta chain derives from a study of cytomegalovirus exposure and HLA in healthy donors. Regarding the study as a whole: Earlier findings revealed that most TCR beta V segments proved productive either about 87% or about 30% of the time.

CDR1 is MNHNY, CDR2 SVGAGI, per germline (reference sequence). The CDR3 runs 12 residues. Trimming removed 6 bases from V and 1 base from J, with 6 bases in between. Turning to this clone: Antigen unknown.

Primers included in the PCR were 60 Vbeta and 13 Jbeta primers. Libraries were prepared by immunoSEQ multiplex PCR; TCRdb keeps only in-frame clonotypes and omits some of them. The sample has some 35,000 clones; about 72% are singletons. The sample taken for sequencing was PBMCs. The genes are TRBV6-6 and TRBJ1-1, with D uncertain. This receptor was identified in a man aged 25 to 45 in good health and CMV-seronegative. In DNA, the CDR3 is TGTGCCAGCAGCGGTAAGAACACTGAAGCTTTCTTT. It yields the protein CASSGKNTEAFF.